Detailed here is one T cell receptor beta chain. What it binds is unknown. The data were taken from a study of cytomegalovirus exposure and HLA in healthy donors. Findings and caveats of the study: Later analysis found that TCR beta chains associated with HLA were more clonally expanded than other, equally common chains. The study put 150 to 200 TCR beta chains on its list as cytomegalovirus-associated. Earlier results showed most TCR beta V segments being productive about 87% or about 30% of the time.

There are 18 residues in the CDR3. Germline CDR1 reads MGHRA; CDR2 reads YSYEKL. The V and J ends lost 1 base and 1 base respectively, with 14 bases between them. Primers included in the PCR were 60 Vbeta and 13 Jbeta primers. Per the original data handling: An analysis performed later counted roughly 80 million unique TCR beta chains (around 10 million of them shared). Libraries were prepared by immunoSEQ multiplex PCR; TCRdb keeps only in-frame clonotypes and omits some of them. V and J calls and clone size follow that table, whereas D and trimming were derived from the DNA. Among 130,000 or so clones listed, 70% to 80% were seen once.

The chain is built from TRBV4-1 and TRBJ2-6; the D gene is possibly TRBD1 (5 bases). The TCR was taken from a woman between 55 and 75 years old in good health and CMV-seronegative. Sequencing was done on a sample of PBMCs. CDR3 loop: CASSQAWGRVSGANVLTF. The CDR3 coding sequence is TGCGCCAGCAGCCAAGCCTGGGGCAGGGTTTCTGGGGCCAACGTCCTGACTTTC.